This entry features one T cell receptor beta chain sequence. The antigen remains unidentified. With V trimmed by 6 bases and J by 8 bases, 10 bases remained unmatched. The CDR3 length is 15 residues. CDR1 is SGHAT and CDR2 is FQNNGV in the germline V gene. This record comes from a study of vaccination and CD4 T cells after COVID-19. As to treatment: roughly ten-day PBMC culture with coronavirus spike peptide pools or control peptides (ViraFEST assay). The Oncomine TCR Beta short-read assay was what sequenced the DNA obtained from cultured CD4+ T cells. MiXCR was run by TCRdb on the PCR reads, yielding one entry per CDR3 protein. The repertoire includes 15,000 or so distinct CDR3 sequences, about a third of them detected once, and about 35% sits in the top ten.

Material for sequencing was cultured CD4+ T cells from blood. The V and J genes are TRBV11-2 and TRBJ2-1; 10 nucleotides line up with TRBD1. The sequence was obtained from a human donor with COVID-19. The CDR3 nucleotides are TGTGCCAGCAGTGACCGGGACAGGGGTATACATGAGCAGTTCTTC. Amino acids: CASSDRDRGIHEQFF.